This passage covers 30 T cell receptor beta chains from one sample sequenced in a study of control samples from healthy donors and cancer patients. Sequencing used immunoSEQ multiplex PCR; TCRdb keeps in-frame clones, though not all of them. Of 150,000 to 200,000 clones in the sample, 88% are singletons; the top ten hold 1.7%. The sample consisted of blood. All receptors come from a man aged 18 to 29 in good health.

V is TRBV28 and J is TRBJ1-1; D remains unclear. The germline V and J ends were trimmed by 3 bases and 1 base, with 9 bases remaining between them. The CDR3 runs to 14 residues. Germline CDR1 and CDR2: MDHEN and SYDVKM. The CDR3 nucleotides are TGTGCCAGCAGTTTTCGCGTTGGGAACACTGAAGCTTTCTTT. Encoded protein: CASSFRVGNTEAFF.

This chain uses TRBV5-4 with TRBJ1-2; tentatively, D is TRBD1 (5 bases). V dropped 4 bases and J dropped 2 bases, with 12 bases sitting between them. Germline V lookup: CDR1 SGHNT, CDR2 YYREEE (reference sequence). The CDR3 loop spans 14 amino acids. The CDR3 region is CASSPGTLNYGYTF. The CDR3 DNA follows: TGTGCCAGCAGCCCCGGGACTTTGAACTATGGCTACACCTTC.

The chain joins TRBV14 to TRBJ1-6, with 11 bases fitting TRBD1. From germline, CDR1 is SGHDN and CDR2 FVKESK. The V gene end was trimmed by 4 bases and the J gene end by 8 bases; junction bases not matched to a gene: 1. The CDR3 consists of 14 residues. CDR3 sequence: CASSPDRGHSPLHF. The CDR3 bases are TGTGCCAGCAGCCCGGACAGGGGGCATTCACCCCTCCACTTT. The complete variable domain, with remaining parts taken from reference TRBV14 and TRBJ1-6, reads EAGVTQFPSHSVIEKGQTVTLRCDPISGHDNLYWYRRVMGKEIKFLLHFVKESKQDESGMPNNRFLAERTGGTYSTLKVQPAELEDSGVYFCASSPDRGHSPLHFGNGTRLTVT.

CDR3 region: CASSPREGAYNEQFF. CDR3 nucleotide sequence: TGTGCCAGCAGTCCGCGGGAGGGGGCTTACAATGAGCAGTTCTTC. V is TRBV27 and J is TRBJ2-1; 9 nucleotides line up with TRBD2. The CDR3 totals 15 residues. Trimming took 5 bases from V and 4 from J; bases not matched to a gene: 6. CDR1 MNHEY and CDR2 SMNVEV come from the germline V gene (reference sequence).

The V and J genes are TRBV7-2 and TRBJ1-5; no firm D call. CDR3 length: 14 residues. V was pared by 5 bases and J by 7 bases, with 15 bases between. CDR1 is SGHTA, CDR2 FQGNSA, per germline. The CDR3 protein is CASSPGGPVQPQHF. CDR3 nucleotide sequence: TGTGCCAGCAGCCCCGGAGGGCCGGTGCAGCCCCAGCATTTT.

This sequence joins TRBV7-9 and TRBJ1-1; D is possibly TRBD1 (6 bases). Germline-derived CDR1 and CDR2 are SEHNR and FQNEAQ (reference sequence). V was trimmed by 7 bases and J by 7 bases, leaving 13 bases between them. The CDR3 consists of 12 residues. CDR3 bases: TGTGCCAGCACCAGGACAGCGGGTGAAGCTTTCTTT. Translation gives CASTRTAGEAFF. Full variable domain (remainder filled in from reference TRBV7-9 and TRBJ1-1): DTGVSQNPRHKITKRGQNVTFRCDPISEHNRLYWYRQTLGQGPEFLTYFQNEAQLEKSRLLSDRFSAERPKGSFSTLEIQRTEQGDSAMYLCASTRTAGEAFFGQGTRLTVV.

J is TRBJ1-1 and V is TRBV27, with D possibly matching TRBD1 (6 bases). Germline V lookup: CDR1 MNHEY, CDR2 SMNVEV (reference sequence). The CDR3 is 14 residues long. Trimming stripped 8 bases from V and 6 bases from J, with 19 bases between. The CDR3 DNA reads TGTGCCAGCCGAGCCCCACAGGGCCGGGCTGAAGCTTTCTTT. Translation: CASRAPQGRAEAFF.

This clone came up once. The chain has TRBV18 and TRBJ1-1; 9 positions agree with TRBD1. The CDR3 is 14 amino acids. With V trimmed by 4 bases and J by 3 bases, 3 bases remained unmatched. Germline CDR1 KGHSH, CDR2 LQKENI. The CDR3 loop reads CASSRGQGDTEAFF. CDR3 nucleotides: TGTGCCAGCTCACGGGGACAGGGTGACACTGAAGCTTTCTTT.

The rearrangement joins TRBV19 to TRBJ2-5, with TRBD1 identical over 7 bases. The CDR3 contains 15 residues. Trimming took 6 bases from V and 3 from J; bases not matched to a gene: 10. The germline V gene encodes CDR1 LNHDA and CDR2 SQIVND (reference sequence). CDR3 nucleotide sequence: TGTGCCAGTAGCTCCTTCGGGACAGCCGAAGAGACCCAGTACTTC. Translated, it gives CASSSFGTAEETQYF. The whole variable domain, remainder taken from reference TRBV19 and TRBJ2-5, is DGGITQSPKYLFRKEGQNVTLSCEQNLNHDAMYWYRQDPGQGLRLIYYSQIVNDFQKGDIAEGYSVSREKKESFPLTVTSAQKNPTAFYLCASSSFGTAEETQYFGPGTRLLVL.

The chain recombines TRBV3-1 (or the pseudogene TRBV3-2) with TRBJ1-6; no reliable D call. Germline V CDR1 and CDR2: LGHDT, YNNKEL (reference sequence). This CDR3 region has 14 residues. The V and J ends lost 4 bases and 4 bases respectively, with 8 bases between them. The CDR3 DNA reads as TGTGCCAGCAGCCCGGCGGGGTATAATTCACCCCTCCACTTT. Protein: CASSPAGYNSPLHF.

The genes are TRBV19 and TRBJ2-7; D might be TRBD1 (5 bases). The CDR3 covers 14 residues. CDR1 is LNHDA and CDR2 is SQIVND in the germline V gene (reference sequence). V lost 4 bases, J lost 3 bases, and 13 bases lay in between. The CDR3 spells CASSTLGVHYEQYF. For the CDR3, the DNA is TGTGCCAGTAGTACCCTAGGGGTCCACTACGAGCAGTACTTC.

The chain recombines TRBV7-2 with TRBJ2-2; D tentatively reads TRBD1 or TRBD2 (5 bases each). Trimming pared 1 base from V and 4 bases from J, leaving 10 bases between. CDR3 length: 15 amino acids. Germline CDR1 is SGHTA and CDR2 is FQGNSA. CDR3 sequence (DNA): TGTGCCAGCAGCTTAGAGGGGACCGCCACCGGGGAGCTGTTTTTT. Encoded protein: CASSLEGTATGELFF.

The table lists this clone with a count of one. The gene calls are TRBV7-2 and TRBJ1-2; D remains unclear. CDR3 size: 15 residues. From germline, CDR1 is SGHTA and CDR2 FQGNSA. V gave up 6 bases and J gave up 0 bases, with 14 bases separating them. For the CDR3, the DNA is TGTGCCAGCAGTCAGGACGGGTTAGCTAACTATGGCTACACCTTC. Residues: CASSQDGLANYGYTF. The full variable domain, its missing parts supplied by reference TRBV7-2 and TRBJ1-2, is GAGVSQSPSNKVTEKGKDVELRCDPISGHTALYWYRQSLGQGLEFLIYFQGNSAPDKSGLPSDRFSAERTGGSVSTLTIQRTQQEDSAVYLCASSQDGLANYGYTFGSGTRLTVV.

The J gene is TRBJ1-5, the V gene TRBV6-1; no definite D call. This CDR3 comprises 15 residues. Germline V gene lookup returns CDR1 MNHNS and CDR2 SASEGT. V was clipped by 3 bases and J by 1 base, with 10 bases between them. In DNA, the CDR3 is TGTGCCAGCAGTGAGCATGTCGCAAGCAATCAGCCCCAGCATTTT. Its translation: CASSEHVASNQPQHF.

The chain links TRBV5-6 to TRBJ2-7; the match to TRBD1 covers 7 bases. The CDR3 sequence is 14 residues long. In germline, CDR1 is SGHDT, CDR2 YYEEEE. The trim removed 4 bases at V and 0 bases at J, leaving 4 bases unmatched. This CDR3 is CASSATGSSYEQYF. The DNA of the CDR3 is TGTGCCAGCAGCGCGACAGGGAGCTCCTACGAGCAGTACTTC.

CDR3 nucleotide sequence: TGTGCCAGCAGCTTGGGGGCGAACACTGAAGCTTTCTTT. It specifies CASSLGANTEAFF. This sequence joins TRBV7-2 and TRBJ1-1, with D possibly matching TRBD1 (6 bases). Germline CDR1 SGHTA, CDR2 FQGNSA. V lost 3 bases to trimming and J lost 1 base, with 6 bases between them. This CDR3 is built from 13 residues. The complete variable domain, with remaining parts taken from reference TRBV7-2 and TRBJ1-1, reads GAGVSQSPSNKVTEKGKDVELRCDPISGHTALYWYRQSLGQGLEFLIYFQGNSAPDKSGLPSDRFSAERTGGSVSTLTIQRTQQEDSAVYLCASSLGANTEAFFGQGTRLTVV.

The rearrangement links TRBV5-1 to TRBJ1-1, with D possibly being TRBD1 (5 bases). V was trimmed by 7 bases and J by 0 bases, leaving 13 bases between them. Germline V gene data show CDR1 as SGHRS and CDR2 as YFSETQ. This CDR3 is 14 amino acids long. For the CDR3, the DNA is TGCGCCAGCGATCGGGACGGATTGAACACTGAAGCTTTCTTT. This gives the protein CASDRDGLNTEAFF.

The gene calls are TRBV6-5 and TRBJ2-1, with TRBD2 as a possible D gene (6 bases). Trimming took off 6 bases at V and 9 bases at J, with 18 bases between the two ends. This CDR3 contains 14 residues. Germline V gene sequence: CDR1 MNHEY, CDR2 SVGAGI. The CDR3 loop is CASRRTRTGGEQFF. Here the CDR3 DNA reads TGTGCCAGCAGACGGACTCGGACCGGGGGTGAGCAGTTCTTC.

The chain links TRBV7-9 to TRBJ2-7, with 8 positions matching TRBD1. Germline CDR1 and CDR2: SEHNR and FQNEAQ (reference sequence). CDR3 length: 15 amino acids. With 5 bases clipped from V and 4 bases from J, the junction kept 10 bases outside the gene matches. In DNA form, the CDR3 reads TGTGCCAGCAGCGCCCCCGGGACAGGTCTGTACGAGCAGTACTTC. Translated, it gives CASSAPGTGLYEQYF.

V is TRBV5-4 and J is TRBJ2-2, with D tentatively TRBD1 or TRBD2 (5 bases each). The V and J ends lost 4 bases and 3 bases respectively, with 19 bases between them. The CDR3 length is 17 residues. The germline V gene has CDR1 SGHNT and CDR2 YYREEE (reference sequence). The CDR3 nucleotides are TGTGCCAGCAGCCCAGTGGGTGGGGGATTAGACACCGGGGAGCTGTTTTTT. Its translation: CASSPVGGGLDTGELFF.

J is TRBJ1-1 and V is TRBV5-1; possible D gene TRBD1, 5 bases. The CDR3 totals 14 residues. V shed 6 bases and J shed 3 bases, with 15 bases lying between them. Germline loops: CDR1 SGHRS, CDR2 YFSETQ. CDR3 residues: CASMRGSADTEAFF. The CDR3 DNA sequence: TGCGCCAGCATGCGGGGGTCCGCGGACACTGAAGCTTTCTTT.

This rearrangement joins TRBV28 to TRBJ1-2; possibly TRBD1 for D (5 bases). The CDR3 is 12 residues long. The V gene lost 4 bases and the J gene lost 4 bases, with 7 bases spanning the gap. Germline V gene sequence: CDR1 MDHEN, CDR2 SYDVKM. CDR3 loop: CASSSGTYGYTF. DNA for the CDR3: TGTGCCAGCAGTTCTGGGACCTATGGCTACACCTTC.

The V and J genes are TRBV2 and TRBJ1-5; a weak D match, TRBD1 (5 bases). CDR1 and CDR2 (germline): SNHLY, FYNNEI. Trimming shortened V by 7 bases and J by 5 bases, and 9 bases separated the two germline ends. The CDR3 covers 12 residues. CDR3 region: CASKKGDQPQHF. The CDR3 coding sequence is TGTGCCAGCAAAAAAGGGGATCAGCCCCAGCATTTT. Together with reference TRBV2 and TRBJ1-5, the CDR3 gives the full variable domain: EPEVTQTPSHQVTQMGQEVILRCVPISNHLYFYWYRQILGQKVEFLVSFYNNEISEKSEIFDDQFSVERPDGSNFTLKIRSTKLEDSAMYFCASKKGDQPQHFGDGTRLSIL.

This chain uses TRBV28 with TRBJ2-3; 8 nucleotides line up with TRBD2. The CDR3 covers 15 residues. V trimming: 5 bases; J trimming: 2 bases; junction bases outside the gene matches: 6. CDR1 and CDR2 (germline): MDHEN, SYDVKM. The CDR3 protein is CASSPAGDLTDTQYF. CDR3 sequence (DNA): TGTGCCAGCAGTCCAGCGGGGGACCTCACAGATACGCAGTATTTT.

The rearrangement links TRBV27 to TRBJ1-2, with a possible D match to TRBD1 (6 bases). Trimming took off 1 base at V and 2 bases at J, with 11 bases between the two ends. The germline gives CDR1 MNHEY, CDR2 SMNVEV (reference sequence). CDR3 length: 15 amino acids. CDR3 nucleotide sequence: TGTGCCAGCAGTTTATGGCAGGGGCCAAACTATGGCTACACCTTC. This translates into CASSLWQGPNYGYTF.

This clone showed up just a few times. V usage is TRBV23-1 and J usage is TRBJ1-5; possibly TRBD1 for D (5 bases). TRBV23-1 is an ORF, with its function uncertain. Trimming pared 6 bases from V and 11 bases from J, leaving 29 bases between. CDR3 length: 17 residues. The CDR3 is CASSPGMRGPAFLSQHF. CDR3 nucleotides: TGCGCCAGCAGCCCCGGTATGAGGGGCCCCGCGTTTCTATCCCAGCATTTT.

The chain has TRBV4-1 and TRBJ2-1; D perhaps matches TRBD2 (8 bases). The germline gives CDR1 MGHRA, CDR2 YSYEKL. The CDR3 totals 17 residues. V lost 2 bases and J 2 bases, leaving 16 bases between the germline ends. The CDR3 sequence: CASSQPGGDRTYNEQFF. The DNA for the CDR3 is TGCGCCAGCAGCCAACCCGGGGGGGACAGAACCTACAATGAGCAGTTCTTC.

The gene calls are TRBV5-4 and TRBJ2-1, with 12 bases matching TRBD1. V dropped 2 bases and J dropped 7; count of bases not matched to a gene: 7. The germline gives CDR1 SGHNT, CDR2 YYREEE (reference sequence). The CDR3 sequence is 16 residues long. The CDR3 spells CASSLAGTGGGNEQFF. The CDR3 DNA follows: TGTGCCAGCAGCTTAGCCGGGACAGGGGGCGGAAATGAGCAGTTCTTC.

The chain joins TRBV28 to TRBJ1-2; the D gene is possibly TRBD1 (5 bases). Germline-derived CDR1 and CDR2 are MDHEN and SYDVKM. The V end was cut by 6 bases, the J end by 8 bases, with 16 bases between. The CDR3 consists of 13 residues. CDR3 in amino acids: CASRGTANEGYTF. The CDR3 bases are TGTGCCAGCAGAGGGACCGCGAATGAAGGCTACACCTTC.

CDR3 sequence reads: CASSSTAGGTANEKLFF. In DNA form, the CDR3 reads TGCGCCAGCAGCTCAACCGCAGGGGGGACAGCTAATGAAAAACTGTTTTTT. The chain carries TRBV4-1 and TRBJ1-4; 7 bases are a match to TRBD1. The V and J ends lost 5 bases and 3 bases, in that order; junction bases with no gene match: 12. This CDR3 has 17 amino acids. Germline V gene data show CDR1 as MGHRA and CDR2 as YSYEKL.